Listed below are T cell receptor beta chains from one sample, sequenced in a study of T cells in Graves' hyperthyroidism and ophthalmopathy. TCRdb fed the multiplex PCR reads into MiXCR, producing one record per CDR3 protein. The repertoire holds about 740,000 distinct CDR3 sequences, with approximately 15% as singletons. Sequencing was performed on blood. These receptors were collected from a woman under 30 with Graves' hyperthyroidism. The conserved cysteine and the conserved F or W are not part of the CDR3 here. The size of a clone is reported for some rows only, either as once, few or many, or as a class for expanded clones.

j_gene | abundance | v_gene | CDR3aa
TRBJ1-6 | many | TRBV7-2 | ASSLGREPNSPLH
TRBJ2-2 | many | TRBV5-1 | ASSAGTSGGEGGELF
TRBJ2-5 | . | TRBV20-1 | SASYSTDQETQY
TRBJ2-3 | many | TRBV3-1 | ASSQVGGQGTDTQY
TRBJ2-1 | . | TRBV7-2 | ASSFGGSGGLYNEQF
TRBJ1-4 | many | TRBV7-9 | ASSSITGPILEKLF
TRBJ2-2 | . | TRBV5-8 | ASSLVGGSNTGELF
TRBJ2-1 | many | TRBV27 | ASSLRLAGHNEQF
TRBJ2-3 | many | TRBV2 | ASAVLALTDTQY
TRBJ2-7 | many | TRBV28 | ASSSRRPRYEQY
TRBJ1-5 | . | TRBV29-1 | SVVLLGQGQPQH
TRBJ2-2 | many | TRBV6-2/TRBV6-3 | ASISLSRAGELF
TRBJ2-5 | few | TRBV5-6 | ASSLSSGSGETQY
TRBJ2-3 | few | TRBV9 | ASSVGRASEQY
TRBJ1-1 | few | TRBV4-1 | ASSFAGRENTEAF
TRBJ2-7 | few | TRBV6-1 | ASSEEWDRGLSYEQY
TRBJ2-1 | many | TRBV7-8 | ASSYSISYNEQF
TRBJ2-7 | many | TRBV12-3/TRBV12-4 | ASSFESSPSYEQY
TRBJ2-1 | few | TRBV5-1 | ASSPGGSGQNEQF
TRBJ2-1 | many | TRBV5-5 | ASSRGTVPGNEQF
TRBJ1-1 | . | TRBV19 | ASSPVKGQGRMGAF
TRBJ2-3 | . | TRBV6-2/TRBV6-3 | ASSYTGDSTDTQY
TRBJ2-5 | many | TRBV9 | ASSADAGQGVSQY
TRBJ2-7 | many | TRBV5-8 | ASSPRRPAEGLARYEQY
TRBJ1-4 | many | TRBV27 | ASSLAGVREKLF
TRBJ2-3 | many | TRBV4-3 | ASSQEGRLAADTQY
TRBJ2-7 | few | TRBV6-9 | ASSYGGTRLYEQY
TRBJ2-1 | . | TRBV19 | ASSIRGVALSGEQF
TRBJ1-5 | few | TRBV19 | ASTSYGRNPGPQH
TRBJ2-1 | . | TRBV7-3 | ASSLKTGGVGEQF
TRBJ2-3 | . | TRBV4-1 | ASSPTLAGVPTDTQY
TRBJ1-1 | . | TRBV2 | ASNFRGGTEAF
TRBJ2-5 | few | TRBV27 | ASSFLAGLETQY
TRBJ2-1 | many | TRBV7-8 | ASSLRRLVGYNEQF
TRBJ2-3 | few | TRBV9 | ASSAREAQWDTQY
TRBJ1-1 | . | TRBV15 | ATSRGTGGKAF
TRBJ2-7 | many | TRBV6-6 | ASSYRRDFYEQY
TRBJ2-3 | . | TRBV28 | ASSLPTRPGTENTGTQY
TRBJ2-7 | many | TRBV11-2 | ASELRRGEGVYEQY
TRBJ2-3 | few | TRBV24-1 | ATSDLDSTDTQY
TRBJ2-1 | . | TRBV4-1 | ASSQDRAPLYNEQF
TRBJ2-7 | many | TRBV28 | ASNTRGQGFYEQY
TRBJ2-7 | many | TRBV28 | ASSTSGQGRFSYEQY
TRBJ2-6 | . | TRBV29-1 | SVGASGGANVLT
TRBJ2-6 | many | TRBV12-3/TRBV12-4 | ASSLDGNTNVLT
TRBJ2-1 | many | TRBV2 | ASSENGLAGGREQF
TRBJ2-1 | . | TRBV2 | ARGGTVGPNEQF
TRBJ2-3 | few | TRBV2 | ASRPGQGTDTQY
TRBJ2-7 | few | TRBV6-2/TRBV6-3 | ASGLRWGYEQY
TRBJ2-1 | many | TRBV20-1 | SASDRDGSYNEQF
TRBJ2-1 | few | TRBV6-1 | AIGPRGTGANEQF
TRBJ2-5 | many | TRBV4-1 | ASSQEGQGETQY
TRBJ2-1 | many | TRBV10-2 | ASSGYSGFYNEQF
TRBJ2-7 | . | TRBV7-2 | ASSLREINEQY
TRBJ2-5 | once | TRBV11-2 | ASRGFQETQY